What follows are 24 T cell receptor beta chains derived from one specimen sequenced in a study of identical twins. Using its own MiXCR run on the 5' RACE reads, TCRdb lists one record per CDR3 protein. The sample has 500,000 or so distinct CDR3 sequences, less than 25% seen once. The data were also submitted as part of a second study, on T cells expressing NK-cell markers.

Sample: CD4+ T cells sorted from blood. These receptor sequences come from a woman aged 18-35 years in good health.

The genes are TRBV20-1 and TRBJ1-3; D gene uncertain. Germline-derived CDR1 and CDR2 are DFQATT and SNEGSKA (reference sequence). V shed 3 bases and J shed 5 bases, with 11 bases lying between them. The CDR3 length is 13 residues. CDR3 sequence reads: CSASSQERNTIYF. The CDR3, as DNA: TGCAGTGCTAGTAGTCAGGAGCGAAACACCATATATTTT.

This clonotype occurred many times. This CDR3 reads CASSFLGENIQYF. The CDR3 DNA sequence: TGCGCCAGCAGCTTCCTGGGAGAAAACATTCAGTACTTC. The chain uses TRBV5-1 and TRBJ2-4, with a weak D call TRBD2 (5 bases). The V end was cut by 2 bases, the J end by 5 bases, with 8 bases between. The CDR3 loop spans 13 amino acids. Germline CDR1 reads SGHRS; CDR2 reads YFSETQ.

This clonotype was observed a few times. The chain recombines TRBV20-1 with TRBJ2-7, with D perhaps TRBD1 (5 bases). Germline assignment: CDR1 DFQATT and CDR2 SNEGSKA (reference sequence). Trimming removed 1 base from V and 12 bases from J, with 13 bases in between. This CDR3 has 11 amino acids. CDR3 DNA sequence: TGCAGTGCTAGAGCCCCAGGGATGGTGTACTTC. Encoded protein: CSARAPGMVYF.

The rearrangement joins TRBV12-3 or TRBV12-4 to TRBJ2-7; D perhaps matches TRBD1 (5 bases). Trimming shortened V by 5 bases and J by 4 bases, and 15 bases separated the two germline ends. CDR3 size: 14 residues. The DNA for the CDR3 is TGTGCCAGCAGTCCGCAGACAGAAAAGTACGAGCAGTACTTC. Translated, it gives CASSPQTEKYEQYF.

The chain links TRBV12-3 or TRBV12-4 to TRBJ2-2; tentatively, D is TRBD1 or TRBD2 (5 bases each). Trimming pared 5 bases from V and 3 bases from J, leaving 13 bases between. CDR3 length equals 15 residues. The CDR3 nucleotides are TGTGCCAGCAGTACCGGGACGGAATACACCGGGGAGCTGTTTTTT. Residues: CASSTGTEYTGELFF.

This clonotype was found a few times. V gene TRBV7-9 combines with J gene TRBJ1-3; no firm D call. This CDR3 comprises 13 residues. The V end lost 7 bases, the J end lost 0 bases, and 7 bases lay between the germline ends. Germline V gives CDR1 SEHNR, CDR2 FQNEAQ (reference sequence). The CDR3 sequence: CASKQSSGNTIYF. The CDR3 DNA reads TGTGCCAGCAAGCAGAGCTCTGGAAACACCATATATTTT.

J is TRBJ2-1 and V is TRBV12-3 or TRBV12-4; 13 positions match TRBD2. V gave up 8 bases and J gave up 7 bases; unmatched junction bases: 8. The CDR3 consists of 15 residues. The CDR3 protein is CASRPGLAGSNEQFF. Written as DNA, the CDR3 is TGTGCCAGCCGACCGGGACTAGCGGGAAGTAATGAGCAGTTCTTC.

The chain couples TRBV24-1 to TRBJ2-3; no definite D call. The CDR3 is 14 residues long. Trimming left V 4 bases short and J 2 bases short, with 9 bases between. In germline, CDR1 is KGHDR, CDR2 SFDVKD. CDR3 in amino acids: CATSESGYTDTQYF. Written as DNA, the CDR3 is TGTGCCACCAGTGAGTCCGGATACACAGATACGCAGTATTTT.

Only a few counts were recorded for this clonotype. The chain links TRBV20-1 to TRBJ2-3; no clear D gene. The CDR3 runs 12 residues. V was pared by 6 bases and J by 5 bases, with 12 bases between. Germline-derived CDR1 and CDR2 are DFQATT and SNEGSKA (reference sequence). The CDR3 reads CSATEGVDTQYF. CDR3 nucleotides: TGCAGTGCCACCGAAGGTGTAGATACGCAGTATTTT.

This clonotype was seen only a few times. The V call is TRBV6-2 or TRBV6-3, the J call TRBJ1-5, with no clear D. V lost 6 bases and J lost 5, with 14 bases in between. The CDR3 runs to 14 residues. From germline, CDR1 is MNHEY and CDR2 SVGEGT. The CDR3 region has the DNA TGTGCCAGCAGCGAGAGGGCCGTCGATCAGCCCCAGCATTTT. As protein: CASSERAVDQPQHF.

The chain has TRBV9 and TRBJ2-3; D is possibly TRBD2 (5 bases). Germline values: CDR1 SGDLS, CDR2 YYNGEE. CDR3 size: 14 residues. V was shortened by 2 bases and J by 1 base, with 8 bases between the two germline ends. The CDR3 is CASSVIGGTDTQYF. The CDR3 DNA reads TGTGCCAGCAGCGTCATCGGGGGCACAGATACGCAGTATTTT.

The chain carries TRBV5-1 and TRBJ2-3, with 8 bases matching TRBD2. The germline V gene has CDR1 SGHRS and CDR2 YFSETQ. The CDR3 is 17 residues long. Trimming at V came to 0 bases and at J to 4 bases, leaving 10 bases not matched to a gene. The CDR3 loop reads CASSLGGWRGAPDTQYF. The CDR3 nucleotides read TGCGCCAGCAGCTTGGGCGGTTGGCGGGGGGCCCCAGATACGCAGTATTTT. Variable domain in full (rest from reference TRBV5-1 and TRBJ2-3): KAGVTQTPRYLIKTRGQQVTLSCSPISGHRSVSWYQQTPGQGLQFLFEYFSETQRNKGNFPGRFSGRQFSNSRSEMNVSTLELGDSALYLCASSLGGWRGAPDTQYFGPGTRLTVL.

The J gene is TRBJ2-2, the V gene TRBV5-1; D might be TRBD1 (6 bases). CDR1 and CDR2 (germline): SGHRS, YFSETQ. The V gene lost 4 bases and the J gene lost 5 bases, with 21 bases spanning the gap. CDR3 length: 17 residues. The CDR3 region is CASSRSGQGIGTGELFF. Written as DNA, the CDR3 is TGCGCCAGCAGCCGCTCGGGGCAGGGGATCGGTACCGGGGAGCTGTTTTTT.

In its sample, this clonotype was seen a few times. The chain is built from TRBV7-8 and TRBJ2-3, with a weak D call TRBD2 (6 bases). The germline V gene has CDR1 SGHVS and CDR2 FQNEAQ. The CDR3 totals 15 residues. V gave up 5 bases and J gave up 0 bases, with 12 bases separating them. CDR3 in DNA: TGTGCCAGCAGCGCGGCGGGGTTCAGCACAGATACGCAGTATTTT. It specifies CASSAAGFSTDTQYF. The whole variable domain, remainder taken from reference TRBV7-8 and TRBJ2-3, is GAGVSQSPRYKVAKRGQDVALRCDPISGHVSLFWYQQALGQGPEFLTYFQNEAQLDKSGLPSDRFFAERPEGSVSTLKIQRTQQEDSAVYLCASSAAGFSTDTQYFGPGTRLTVL.

The V and J genes are TRBV20-1 and TRBJ2-3; TRBD2 aligns across 8 bases. Germline V CDR1 and CDR2: DFQATT, SNEGSKA (reference sequence). The CDR3 covers 13 residues. Trimming at V came to 8 bases and at J to 6 bases, leaving 10 bases not matched to a gene. The CDR3 here is CSRGGGGKDTQYF. The CDR3 coding sequence is TGCAGTCGGGGGGGCGGGGGGAAGGATACGCAGTATTTT.

This clonotype was seen at least ten times. This chain links TRBV29-1 with TRBJ2-7; 7 nucleotides line up with TRBD1. This CDR3 comprises 12 residues. Germline CDR1 reads SQVTM; CDR2 reads ANQGSEA. Trimming took 5 bases from V and 1 from J; bases not matched to a gene: 2. In DNA form, the CDR3 reads TGCAGCGTTCGACAGGGATCCTACGAGCAGTACTTC. Translating gives CSVRQGSYEQYF.

The J gene is TRBJ2-1, the V gene TRBV7-9, with 7 bases matching TRBD2. This CDR3 contains 15 residues. Germline V gene sequence: CDR1 SEHNR, CDR2 FQNEAQ (reference sequence). Trimming took 4 bases from V and 6 from J; bases not matched to a gene: 9. Here the CDR3 DNA reads TGTGCCAGCAGCTATATTGCGGGAGTAACCAATGAGCAGTTCTTC. It encodes CASSYIAGVTNEQFF.

This clonotype was detected a few times. The J gene is TRBJ2-7, the V gene TRBV20-1; D not certain. With 2 bases removed from V and 2 bases from J, the gap between germline ends came to 10 bases. Germline lookup yields CDR1 DFQATT and CDR2 SNEGSKA (reference sequence). This CDR3 region has 13 residues. CDR3 sequence reads: CSARSVATYEQYF. CDR3 DNA: TGCAGTGCTAGATCCGTCGCGACCTACGAGCAGTACTTC.

This clonotype was found a few times. The chain recombines TRBV10-3 with TRBJ2-3, with D hard to call. In germline, CDR1 is ENHRY, CDR2 SYGVKD. Trimming shortened V by 0 bases and J by 3 bases, and 7 bases separated the two germline ends. The CDR3 runs to 14 residues. CDR3 nucleotide sequence: TGTGCCATCAGTGAGTCGGAGTCAACAGATACGCAGTATTTT. Translating gives CAISESESTDTQYF.

This clonotype appeared a few times. The CDR3 sequence: CASRGDRDEGEKLFF. The CDR3 nucleotides read TGTGCCAGCAGGGGAGACAGGGATGAAGGTGAAAAACTGTTTTTT. The chain carries TRBV12-3 or TRBV12-4 and TRBJ1-4; 7 bases map to TRBD1. The V gene end was trimmed by 6 bases and the J gene end by 7 bases; junction bases not matched to a gene: 11. This CDR3 comprises 15 residues.

The CDR3 protein is CASSQADHAADTQYF. CDR3 in DNA: TGTGCCAGCAGCCAAGCGGACCACGCGGCAGATACGCAGTATTTT. The chain carries TRBV4-2 and TRBJ2-3, with unresolved D. Germline V gene lookup returns CDR1 LGHNA and CDR2 YNFKEQ. The CDR3 sequence is 15 residues long. V lost 1 base, J lost 4 bases, and 12 bases lay in between.

V usage is TRBV20-1 and J usage is TRBJ2-1; D remains unclear. CDR1 is DFQATT, CDR2 SNEGSKA, per germline (reference sequence). V gave up 2 bases and J gave up 6 bases, with 14 bases separating them. This CDR3 has 14 residues. CDR3: CSARPTWVRNEQFF. CDR3 coding DNA: TGCAGTGCTAGACCTACATGGGTGCGCAATGAGCAGTTCTTC.

V is TRBV5-1 and J is TRBJ1-1; maybe TRBD1 (5 bases). Germline loops: CDR1 SGHRS, CDR2 YFSETQ. CDR3 length equals 14 residues. The ends were cut back, 5 bases at V and 5 bases at J, with 16 bases in the middle. Written as DNA, the CDR3 is TGCGCCAGCAGAAGAACGCAGGGAGATACTGAAGCTTTCTTT. Protein sequence: CASRRTQGDTEAFF.

The chain couples TRBV4-3 to TRBJ2-7, with no clear D. CDR3 length: 17 amino acids. Trimming removed 3 bases at V and 0 bases at J, with 18 bases between. Germline lookup yields CDR1 LGHNA and CDR2 YSLEER. The CDR3, as DNA: TGCGCCAGCAGCCATGATCTCCGCCAGGCAAGCTCCTACGAGCAGTACTTC. Translation: CASSHDLRQASSYEQYF.